The 16 T cell receptor beta chains in this list originate from one sample, sequenced in a study of blood T cell repertoires in COVID-19. Generated by immunoSEQ multiplex PCR, the TCRdb table keeps only in-frame clones and is missing some. The sample includes about 230,000 clones, roughly 88% of them seen just once. Sequences were obtained from peripheral blood. The receptors come from a man between 35 and 55 years old who had recovered from COVID-19.

The genes are TRBV10-3 and TRBJ2-7; TRBD1 matches at 9 bases. The junction had 8 bases not matched to a gene; V was cut back by 3 bases and J by 5 bases. CDR1 is ENHRY, CDR2 SYGVKD, per germline. The length of the CDR3 is 15 residues. The chain's CDR3 is CAISDLNRGHDEQYF. CDR3 coding DNA: TGTGCCATCAGTGACCTGAACAGGGGGCACGACGAGCAGTACTTC.

The J gene is TRBJ1-1, the V gene TRBV5-6; 7 bases line up with TRBD1. The CDR3 extends over 14 amino acids. Germline CDR1 reads SGHDT; CDR2 reads YYEEEE. Trimming cost V 1 base and J 3 bases; bases outside gene matches: 3. CDR3 protein: CASSLLRGHTEAFF. CDR3 DNA sequence: TGTGCCAGCAGCTTGCTAAGGGGGCACACTGAAGCTTTCTTT.

This chain uses TRBV7-2 with TRBJ2-7; 9 bases match TRBD2. With 2 bases clipped from V and 6 bases from J, the junction kept 8 bases outside the gene matches. The CDR3 extends over 15 amino acids. The germline gives CDR1 SGHTA, CDR2 FQGNSA. Here the CDR3 DNA reads TGTGCCAGCAGCTTACCGTCGGGACTAGCAATCGAGCAGTACTTC. Residues: CASSLPSGLAIEQYF.

The V and J genes are TRBV6-5 and TRBJ1-4; TRBD1 is a possible D gene (5 bases). V was trimmed by 10 bases and J by 4 bases, leaving 16 bases between them. Germline V gene lookup returns CDR1 MNHEY and CDR2 SVGAGI. The CDR3 is made up of 14 amino acids. This CDR3 reads CATRSWGGNEKLFF. CDR3 nucleotides: TGTGCCACCAGAAGCTGGGGGGGTAATGAAAAACTGTTTTTT.

V and J are TRBV10-2 and TRBJ2-2, with 7 bases fitting TRBD2. Germline V gives CDR1 WSHSY, CDR2 SAAADI. The CDR3 is 13 amino acids. V trimming: 7 bases; J trimming: 4 bases; junction bases outside the gene matches: 3. For the CDR3, the DNA is TGCGCCAGCAATCGCGGGAGCACCGGGGAGCTGTTTTTT. Translated, it gives CASNRGSTGELFF.

A single count supports this clone. V usage is TRBV30 and J usage is TRBJ2-7, with 10 bases lining up with TRBD2. Trimming took 1 base from V and 2 from J; bases not matched to a gene: 11. CDR3 length: 17 amino acids. Per the germline V gene, CDR1 is GTSNPN and CDR2 is SVGIG (reference sequence). CDR3 DNA: TGTGCCTGGAGTGAGCGAATACTAGCGGGGTGGGCCTACGAGCAGTACTTC. This translates into CAWSERILAGWAYEQYF.

This clone was picked up a small number of times. The DNA of the CDR3 is TGTGCCAGCAGCTCGGGACAGGGCACTAATGAAAAACTGTTTTTT. It specifies CASSSGQGTNEKLFF. The rearrangement links TRBV5-8 to TRBJ1-4; TRBD1 agrees at 9 bases. Trimming cost V 3 bases and J 2 bases; bases outside gene matches: 2. Germline V gives CDR1 SGHTS, CDR2 YDEGEE. This CDR3 has 15 amino acids.

The gene calls are TRBV19 and TRBJ2-4, with 7 nucleotides matching TRBD2. The CDR3 runs to 14 residues. V shed 5 bases, J shed 9 bases, and the junction held 10 bases outside the gene matches. The germline CDR1 and CDR2 sequences are LNHDA and SQIVND (reference sequence). The CDR3 nucleotides read TGTGCCAGTAGTCCTTTATGGGGGGGAAGCATTCAGTACTTC. Its protein product is CASSPLWGGSIQYF.

This clone was observed a handful of times. The V call is TRBV6-5, the J call TRBJ1-1; a weak D match, TRBD1 (5 bases). This CDR3 comprises 13 residues. The V and J ends lost 6 bases and 4 bases respectively, with 12 bases between them. In germline, CDR1 is MNHEY, CDR2 SVGAGI. The CDR3 coding sequence is TGTGCCAGCAGACTGGCGGGGGGCACTGAAGCTTTCTTT. This codes for CASRLAGGTEAFF.

The chain couples TRBV18 to TRBJ2-7; 8 bases map to TRBD1. The CDR3 has 14 amino acids. With V trimmed by 3 bases and J by 3 bases, 4 bases remained unmatched. Germline V CDR1 and CDR2: KGHSH, LQKENI. The CDR3 sequence is CASSPGQENYEQYF. The CDR3, as DNA: TGTGCCAGCTCACCGGGACAGGAAAACTACGAGCAGTACTTC.

The chain links TRBV28 to TRBJ2-7; 7 nucleotides line up with TRBD1. CDR3 length equals 13 residues. The ends lost 5 bases at V and 3 bases at J; junction bases unmatched: 4. The germline gives CDR1 MDHEN, CDR2 SYDVKM. CDR3 nucleotides: TGTGCCAGCAGTCCGGGACAGAACTACGAGCAGTACTTC. Translating it yields CASSPGQNYEQYF.

J is TRBJ1-5 and V is TRBV15; D is undetermined. Per germline, CDR1 LNHNV and CDR2 YYDKDF (reference sequence). V lost 0 bases, J lost 5 bases, and 14 bases lay in between. The CDR3 spans 16 residues. CDR3 sequence reads: CATSRDGGASYQPQHF. CDR3 DNA sequence: TGTGCCACCAGCAGAGATGGTGGAGCATCTTATCAGCCCCAGCATTTT.

The chain recombines TRBV12-5 with TRBJ1-1; D might be TRBD1 (5 bases). Germline CDR1 and CDR2: LGHNT and FRNRAP. CDR3 length: 14 amino acids. V gave up 1 base and J gave up 2 bases, with 8 bases separating them. CDR3 nucleotide sequence: TGTGCTAGTGGTTTGGAGGGGACTAACACTGAAGCTTTCTTT. Protein: CASGLEGTNTEAFF.

The chain employs TRBV21-1 and TRBJ2-5; TRBD1, the D gene given by the table, was not confirmed from the DNA. TRBV21-1 is flagged as a pseudogene. This CDR3 is 14 amino acids long. The CDR3 here is CASSSRDSQETQYF. The CDR3 DNA follows: TGTGCCAGCAGCTCCCGGGACAGCCAAGAGACCCAGTACTTC.

The rearrangement joins TRBV7-2 to TRBJ2-3; 12 nucleotides align to TRBD2. With V trimmed by 4 bases and J by 5 bases, 7 bases remained unmatched. The CDR3 is 16 residues long. The germline V gene has CDR1 SGHTA and CDR2 FQGNSA. CDR3 sequence (DNA): TGTGCCAGCAGCTCCCCTAGCGGGGGGGCCCAAGATACGCAGTATTTT. It is translated as CASSSPSGGAQDTQYF.

This chain connects TRBV7-2 to TRBJ2-5; 10 bases align to TRBD1. Germline CDR1 reads SGHTA; CDR2 reads FQGNSA. Germline trimming cut 4 bases from V and 5 bases from J; bases unmatched to any gene: 10. CDR3 length: 16 amino acids. The CDR3 nucleotides are TGTGCCAGCAGCTACCGGGCGGGACAGGGGCCGGAGACCCAGTACTTC. Translated, it gives CASSYRAGQGPETQYF.